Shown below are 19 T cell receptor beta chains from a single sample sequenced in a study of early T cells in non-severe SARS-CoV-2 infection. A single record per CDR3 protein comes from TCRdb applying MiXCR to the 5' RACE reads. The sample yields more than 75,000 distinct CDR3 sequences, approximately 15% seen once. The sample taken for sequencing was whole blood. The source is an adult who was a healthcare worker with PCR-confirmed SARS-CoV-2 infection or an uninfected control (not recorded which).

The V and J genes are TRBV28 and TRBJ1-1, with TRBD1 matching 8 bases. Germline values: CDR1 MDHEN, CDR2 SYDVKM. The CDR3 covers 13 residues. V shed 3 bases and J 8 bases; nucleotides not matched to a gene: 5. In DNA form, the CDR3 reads TGTGCCAGCAGTTTCTACCGGGACAGGGAAGCTTTCTTT. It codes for CASSFYRDREAFF. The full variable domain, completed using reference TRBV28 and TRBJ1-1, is DVKVTQSSRYLVKRTGEKVFLECVQDMDHENMFWYRQDPGLGLRLIYFSYDVKMKEKGDIPEGYSVSREKKERFSLILESASTNQTSMYLCASSFYRDREAFFGQGTRLTVV.

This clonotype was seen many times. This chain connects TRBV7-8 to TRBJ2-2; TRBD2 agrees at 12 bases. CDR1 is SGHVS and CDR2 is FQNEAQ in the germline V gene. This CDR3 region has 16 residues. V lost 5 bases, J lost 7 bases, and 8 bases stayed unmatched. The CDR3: CASSLRTSGVVGELFF. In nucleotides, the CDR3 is TGTGCCAGCAGCCTACGGACTAGCGGGGTGGTCGGGGAGCTGTTTTTT. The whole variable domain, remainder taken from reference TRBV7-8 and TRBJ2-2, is GAGVSQSPRYKVAKRGQDVALRCDPISGHVSLFWYQQALGQGPEFLTYFQNEAQLDKSGLPSDRFFAERPEGSVSTLKIQRTQQEDSAVYLCASSLRTSGVVGELFFGEGSRLTVL.

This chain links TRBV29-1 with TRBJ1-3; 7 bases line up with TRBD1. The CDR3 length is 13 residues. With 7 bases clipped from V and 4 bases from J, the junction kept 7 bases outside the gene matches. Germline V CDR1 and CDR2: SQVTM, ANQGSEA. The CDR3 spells CSATGVGGNTIYF. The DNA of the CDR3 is TGCAGCGCCACAGGGGTAGGCGGAAACACCATATATTTT.

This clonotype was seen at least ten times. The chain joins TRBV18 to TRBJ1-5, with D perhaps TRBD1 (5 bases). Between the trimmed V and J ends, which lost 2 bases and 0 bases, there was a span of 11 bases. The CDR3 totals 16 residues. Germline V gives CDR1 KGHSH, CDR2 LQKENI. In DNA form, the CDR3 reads TGTGCCAGCTCACCAGGGGGACTGAGTAGCAATCAGCCCCAGCATTTT. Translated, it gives CASSPGGLSSNQPQHF.

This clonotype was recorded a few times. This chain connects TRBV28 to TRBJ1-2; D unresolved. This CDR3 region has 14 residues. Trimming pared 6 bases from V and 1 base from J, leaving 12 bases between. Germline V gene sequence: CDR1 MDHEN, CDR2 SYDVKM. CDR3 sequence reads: CASRLAGINYGYTF. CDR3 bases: TGTGCCAGCAGGCTCGCGGGTATTAACTATGGCTACACCTTC.

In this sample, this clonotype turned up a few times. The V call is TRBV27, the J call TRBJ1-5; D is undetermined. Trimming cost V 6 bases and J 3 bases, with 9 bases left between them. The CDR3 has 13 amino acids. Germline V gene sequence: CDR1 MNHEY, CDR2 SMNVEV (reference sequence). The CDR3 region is CASRYMANQPQHF. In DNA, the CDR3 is TGTGCCAGCAGATATATGGCCAATCAGCCCCAGCATTTT.

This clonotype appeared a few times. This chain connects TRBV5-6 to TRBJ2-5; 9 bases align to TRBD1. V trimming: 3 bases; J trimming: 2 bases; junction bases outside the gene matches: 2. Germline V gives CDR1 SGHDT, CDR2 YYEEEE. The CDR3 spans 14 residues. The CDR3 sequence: CASSSGTGQETQYF. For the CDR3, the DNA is TGTGCCAGCAGCTCCGGGACAGGGCAAGAGACCCAGTACTTC.

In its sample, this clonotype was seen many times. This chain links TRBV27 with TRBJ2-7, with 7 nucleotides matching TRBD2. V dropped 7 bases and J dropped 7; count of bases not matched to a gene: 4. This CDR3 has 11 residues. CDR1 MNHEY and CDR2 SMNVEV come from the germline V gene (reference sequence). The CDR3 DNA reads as TGTGCCAGCATGGGTAGCGGGGAGCAGTACTTC. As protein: CASMGSGEQYF.

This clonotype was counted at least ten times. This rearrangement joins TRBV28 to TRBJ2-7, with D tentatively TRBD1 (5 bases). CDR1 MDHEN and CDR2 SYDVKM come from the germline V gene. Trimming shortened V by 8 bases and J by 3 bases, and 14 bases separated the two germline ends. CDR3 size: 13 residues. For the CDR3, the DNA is TGTGCCAGCGGGGTACAGGCCAACTACGAGCAGTACTTC. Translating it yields CASGVQANYEQYF.

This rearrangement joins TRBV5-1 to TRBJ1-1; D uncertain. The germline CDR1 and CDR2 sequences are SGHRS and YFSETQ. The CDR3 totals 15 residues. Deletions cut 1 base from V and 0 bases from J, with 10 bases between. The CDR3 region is CASSLTDRMNTEAFF. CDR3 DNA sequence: TGCGCCAGCAGCTTGACAGATCGTATGAACACTGAAGCTTTCTTT. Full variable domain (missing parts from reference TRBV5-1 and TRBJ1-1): KAGVTQTPRYLIKTRGQQVTLSCSPISGHRSVSWYQQTPGQGLQFLFEYFSETQRNKGNFPGRFSGRQFSNSRSEMNVSTLELGDSALYLCASSLTDRMNTEAFFGQGTRLTVV.

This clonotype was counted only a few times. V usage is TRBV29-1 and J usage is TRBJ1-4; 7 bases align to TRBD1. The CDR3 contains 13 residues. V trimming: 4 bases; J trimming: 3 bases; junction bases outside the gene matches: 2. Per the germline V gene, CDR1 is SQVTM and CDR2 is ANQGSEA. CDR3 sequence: CSVAGQPNEKLFF. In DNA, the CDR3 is TGCAGCGTTGCGGGACAGCCTAATGAAAAACTGTTTTTT. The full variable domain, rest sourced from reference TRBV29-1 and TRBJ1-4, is SAVISQKPSRDICQRGTSLTIQCQVDSQVTMMFWYRQQPGQSLTLIATANQGSEATYESGFVIDKFPISRPNLTFSTLTVSNMSPEDSSIYLCSVAGQPNEKLFFGSGTQLSVL.

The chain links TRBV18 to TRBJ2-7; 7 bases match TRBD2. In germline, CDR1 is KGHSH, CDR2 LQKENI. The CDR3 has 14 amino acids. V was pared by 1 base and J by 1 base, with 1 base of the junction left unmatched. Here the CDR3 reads CASSPRGGSYEQYF. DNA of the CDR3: TGTGCCAGCTCACCACGGGGGGGTTCCTACGAGCAGTACTTC.

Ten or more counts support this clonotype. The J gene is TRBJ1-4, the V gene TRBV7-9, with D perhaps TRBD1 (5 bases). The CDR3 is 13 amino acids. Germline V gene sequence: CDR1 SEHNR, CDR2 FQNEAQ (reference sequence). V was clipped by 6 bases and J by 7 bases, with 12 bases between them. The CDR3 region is CASRLRGTEKLFF. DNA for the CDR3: TGTGCCAGCAGATTGCGGGGCACTGAAAAACTGTTTTTT.

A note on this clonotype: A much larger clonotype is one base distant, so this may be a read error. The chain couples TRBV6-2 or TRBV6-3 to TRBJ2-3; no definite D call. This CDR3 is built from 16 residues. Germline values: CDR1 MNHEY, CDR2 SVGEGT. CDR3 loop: CANSYSASTSTDTQYF. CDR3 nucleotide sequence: TGTGCCAACAGTTACTCAGCGAGTACTAGCACAGATACGCAGTATTTT.

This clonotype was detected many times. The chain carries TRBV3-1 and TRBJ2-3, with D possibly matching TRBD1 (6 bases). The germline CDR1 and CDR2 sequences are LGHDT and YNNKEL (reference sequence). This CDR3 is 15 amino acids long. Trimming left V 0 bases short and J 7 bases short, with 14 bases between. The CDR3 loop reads CASSQDHRGTNTQYF. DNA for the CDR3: TGTGCCAGCAGCCAAGATCATAGGGGGACGAATACGCAGTATTTT.

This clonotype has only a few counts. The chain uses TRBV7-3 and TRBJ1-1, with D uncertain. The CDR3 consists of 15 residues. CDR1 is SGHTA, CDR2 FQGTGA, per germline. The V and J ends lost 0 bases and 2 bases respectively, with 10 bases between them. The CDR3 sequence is CASSLTSATNTEAFF. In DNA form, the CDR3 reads TGTGCCAGCAGCTTAACGTCCGCTACCAACACTGAAGCTTTCTTT. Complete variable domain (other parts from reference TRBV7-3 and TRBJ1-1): GAGVSQTPSNKVTEKGKYVELRCDPISGHTALYWYRQSLGQGPEFLIYFQGTGAADDSGLPNDRFFAVRPEGSVSTLKIQRTERGDSAVYLCASSLTSATNTEAFFGQGTRLTVV.

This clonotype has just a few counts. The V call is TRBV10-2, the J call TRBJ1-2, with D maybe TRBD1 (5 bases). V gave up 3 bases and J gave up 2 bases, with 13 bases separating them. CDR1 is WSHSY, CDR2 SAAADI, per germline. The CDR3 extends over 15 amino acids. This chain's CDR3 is CASSEWAGRNYGYTF. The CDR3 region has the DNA TGCGCCAGCAGTGAATGGGCAGGGCGAAACTATGGCTACACCTTC.

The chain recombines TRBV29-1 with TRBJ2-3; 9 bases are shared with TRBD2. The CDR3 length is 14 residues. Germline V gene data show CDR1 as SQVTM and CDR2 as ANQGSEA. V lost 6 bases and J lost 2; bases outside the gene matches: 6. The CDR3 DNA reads TGCAGCGTGAGACGGACTAGCGACACAGATACGCAGTATTTT. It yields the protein CSVRRTSDTDTQYF.

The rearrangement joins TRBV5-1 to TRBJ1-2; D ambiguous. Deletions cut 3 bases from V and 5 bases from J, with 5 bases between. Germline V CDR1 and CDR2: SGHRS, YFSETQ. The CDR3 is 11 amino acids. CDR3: CASSSGYGYTF. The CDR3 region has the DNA TGCGCCAGCAGCTCCGGATATGGCTACACCTTC.